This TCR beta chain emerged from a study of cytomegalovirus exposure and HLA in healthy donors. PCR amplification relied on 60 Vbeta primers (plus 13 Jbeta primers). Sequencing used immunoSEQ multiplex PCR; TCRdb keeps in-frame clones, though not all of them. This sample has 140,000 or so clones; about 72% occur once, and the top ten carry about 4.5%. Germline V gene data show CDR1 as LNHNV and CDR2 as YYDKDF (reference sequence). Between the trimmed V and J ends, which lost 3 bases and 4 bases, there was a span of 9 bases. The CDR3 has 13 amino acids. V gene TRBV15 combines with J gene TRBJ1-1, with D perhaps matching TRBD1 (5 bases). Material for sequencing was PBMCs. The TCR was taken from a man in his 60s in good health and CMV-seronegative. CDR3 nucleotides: TGTGCCACCAGCAGGGCCGGGGGCACTGAAGCTTTCTTT. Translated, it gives CATSRAGGTEAFF.